The T cell receptor beta chain described here comes from a study of beta chain features in type 1 diabetes. Whole-study results and caveats: Significant though moderate, a shortening of TCRB CDR3s appeared in all four CD4+ subsets of Type 1 diabetes patients.

Worth noting for this clone: Its antigen remains unidentified.

Of the isolated RNA, all was reverse transcribed, and so the sequenced material was expressed TCRB transcripts. Method: immunoSEQ multiplex PCR; TCRdb's copy keeps in-frame clones and lacks some. In the table there are 680,000 or so clones, roughly 12% of which are singletons. Sequenced sample: naive CD4+ T cells from blood. The TCR sequence derives from a man in his late teens or twenties with type 1 diabetes.

This chain's CDR3 is CASSLYSSGGRWSEQFF. CDR3 nucleotides: TGTGCCAGCAGTTTGTATTCTAGCGGGGGCCGATGGTCCGAGCAGTTCTTC. This chain joins TRBV27 and TRBJ2-1, with 10 bases fitting TRBD2. The CDR3 is 17 amino acids. Per germline, CDR1 MNHEY and CDR2 SMNVEV (reference sequence). V trimming: 3 bases; J trimming: 10 bases; junction bases outside the gene matches: 15.